These 20 T cell receptor beta chains were all obtained from the same sample, sequenced in a study of cytomegalovirus exposure and HLA in healthy donors. 13 Jbeta primers and 60 Vbeta primers were used for the PCR. The assay was immunoSEQ multiplex PCR, and TCRdb's table has in-frame clones only and misses some. The sample includes about 160,000 clones, roughly 80% of them seen just once. Sequenced input: PBMCs. These TCRs come from a man between 45 and 60 years old in good health and CMV-seropositive.

This chain uses TRBV5-1 with TRBJ2-2; TRBD2 matches at 8 bases. The CDR3 has 15 residues. Germline V gene sequence: CDR1 SGHRS, CDR2 YFSETQ. Unmatched junction bases numbered 3, after V lost 4 bases and J lost 1 base. The CDR3 loop reads CASSGAGGNTGELFF. In nucleotides, the CDR3 is TGCGCCAGCAGCGGCGCGGGGGGGAACACCGGGGAGCTGTTTTTT.

The chain is built from TRBV5-1 and TRBJ1-1, with D perhaps matching TRBD1 (6 bases). Germline CDR1 is SGHRS and CDR2 is YFSETQ. The CDR3 extends over 13 amino acids. V lost 2 bases and J 5 bases, leaving 10 bases between the germline ends. CDR3 amino acids: CASSLQGETEAFF. The DNA for the CDR3 is TGCGCCAGCAGCTTACAGGGAGAAACTGAAGCTTTCTTT.

V and J are TRBV7-3 and TRBJ2-1; 9 positions agree with TRBD2. V gave up 5 bases and J gave up 1 base; unmatched junction bases: 3. The CDR3 covers 15 residues. Germline loops: CDR1 SGHTA, CDR2 FQGTGA. CDR3 protein: CASSNSGGSYNEQFF. CDR3 bases: TGTGCCAGCAGCAATAGCGGGGGTTCCTACAATGAGCAGTTCTTC.

The genes are TRBV5-4 and TRBJ2-3; 9 bases match TRBD2. J lost 6 bases, V lost 9 bases, and 14 bases had no gene match. Germline V gene sequence: CDR1 SGHNT, CDR2 YYREEE (reference sequence). The CDR3 has 15 amino acids. The CDR3 DNA reads TGTGCCACCGCGGGGGGGACTTCCATCGATGATACGCAGTATTTT. Translated: CATAGGTSIDDTQYF.

The V call is TRBV19, the J call TRBJ1-2; 9 bases are a match to TRBD1. J lost 4 bases, V lost 4 bases, and 7 bases had no gene match. There are 15 residues in the CDR3. Germline V gene data show CDR1 as LNHDA and CDR2 as SQIVND (reference sequence). CDR3 sequence reads: CASSSGQGWSYGYTF. The CDR3 nucleotides read TGTGCCAGTAGTAGTGGACAGGGGTGGAGCTATGGCTACACCTTC.

The chain has TRBV5-4 and TRBJ1-1; perhaps TRBD1 as D (6 bases). CDR3 length: 15 amino acids. CDR1 and CDR2 (germline): SGHNT, YYREEE (reference sequence). V lost 3 bases and J 0 bases, leaving 12 bases between the germline ends. The CDR3 DNA follows: TGTGCCAGCAGCTACGGGACAAACCTGAACACTGAAGCTTTCTTT. Protein product: CASSYGTNLNTEAFF. The variable domain in full, completed from reference TRBV5-4 and TRBJ1-1, reads ETGVTQSPTHLIKTRGQQVTLRCSSQSGHNTVSWYQQALGQGPQFIFQYYREEENGRGNFPPRFSGLQFPNYSSELNVNALELDDSALYLCASSYGTNLNTEAFFGQGTRLTVV.

V usage is TRBV6-5 and J usage is TRBJ1-5; maybe TRBD1 (6 bases). The CDR3 runs 15 residues. Germline V CDR1 and CDR2: MNHEY, SVGAGI. Trimming shortened V by 0 bases and J by 4 bases, and 10 bases separated the two germline ends. The CDR3 spells CASSYSNTGNQPQHF. The CDR3 DNA sequence: TGTGCCAGCAGTTACTCGAACACAGGGAATCAGCCCCAGCATTTT.

This sequence joins TRBV4-2 and TRBJ2-7; 7 bases line up with TRBD1. Losses at the gene ends were 1 base for V and 1 base for J; bases not matched to a gene: 4. This CDR3 has 15 amino acids. Germline CDR1 LGHNA, CDR2 YNFKEQ. The CDR3 DNA reads TGTGCCAGCAGCCAAGGACAGGGTGGGTCCTACGAGCAGTACTTC. Protein sequence: CASSQGQGGSYEQYF.

V gene TRBV7-2 combines with J gene TRBJ2-2; D possibly corresponds to TRBD2 (6 bases). Germline V gene lookup returns CDR1 SGHTA and CDR2 FQGNSA. Between the trimmed V and J ends, which lost 5 bases and 2 bases, there was a span of 15 bases. The CDR3 runs to 16 residues. The CDR3 protein is CASSIFAGSNTGELFF. In nucleotides, the CDR3 is TGTGCCAGCAGCATCTTCGCGGGGTCTAACACCGGGGAGCTGTTTTTT.

Points on this clone: The conserved final phenylalanine or tryptophan is absent from the CDR3, which likely points to a read error. No DNA is shown, since the ends of the CDR3 on it are uncertain; the CDR3 is the one TCRdb lists. V gene TRBV6-1 combines with J gene TRBJ2-7; TRBD1, as called in the table, went unchecked against the DNA. The CDR3 sequence runs 13 residues, both termini included. CDR1 is MNHNS and CDR2 is SASEGT in the germline V gene. CDR3 amino acids: CASSENPSLQEHP.

V and J are TRBV2 and TRBJ1-1, with D hard to call. Germline V CDR1 and CDR2: SNHLY, FYNNEI. The V end lost 0 bases, the J end lost 0 bases, and 8 bases lay between the germline ends. There are 15 residues in the CDR3. The CDR3 DNA follows: TGTGCCAGCAGTGAAGCGGAGAGAATGAACACTGAAGCTTTCTTT. The encoded protein is CASSEAERMNTEAFF. Complete variable domain (other parts from reference TRBV2 and TRBJ1-1): EPEVTQTPSHQVTQMGQEVILRCVPISNHLYFYWYRQILGQKVEFLVSFYNNEISEKSEIFDDQFSVERPDGSNFTLKIRSTKLEDSAMYFCASSEAERMNTEAFFGQGTRLTVV.

The V call is TRBV25-1, the J call TRBJ2-1; 7 bases line up with TRBD1. CDR1 is MGHDK and CDR2 is SYGVNS in the germline V gene. V gave up 8 bases and J gave up 9 bases; unmatched junction bases: 7. CDR3 length equals 12 residues. CDR3 protein: CASRRQGGEQFF. CDR3 DNA: TGTGCCAGCCGGCGACAGGGCGGTGAGCAGTTCTTC. Looking up the rest from reference TRBV25-1 and TRBJ2-1 gives the full variable domain: EADIYQTPRYLVIGTGKKITLECSQTMGHDKMYWYQQDPGMELHLIHYSYGVNSTEKGDLSSESTVSRIRTEHFPLTLESARPSHTSQYLCASRRQGGEQFFGPGTRLTVL.

The chain recombines TRBV5-7 with TRBJ2-7; D gene unclear. TRBV5-7 is known as an ORF, though its function is uncertain. The CDR3 has 14 amino acids. Trimming removed 1 base at V and 1 base at J, with 9 bases between. CDR3 nucleotides: TGTGCCAGCAGCTTGCAGACACCGTCCTACGAGCAGTACTTC. Translation gives CASSLQTPSYEQYF.

This rearrangement joins TRBV7-9 to TRBJ2-5, with D possibly matching TRBD1 (6 bases). CDR1 and CDR2 from the germline V gene are SEHNR and FQNEAQ (reference sequence). CDR3 length equals 14 residues. Trimming took off 2 bases at V and 0 bases at J, with 7 bases between the two ends. The CDR3 DNA reads TGTGCCAGCAGCTTAAGGGACAACCAAGAGACCCAGTACTTC. It yields the protein CASSLRDNQETQYF. The whole variable domain, filled in from reference TRBV7-9 and TRBJ2-5, reads DTGVSQNPRHKITKRGQNVTFRCDPISEHNRLYWYRQTLGQGPEFLTYFQNEAQLEKSRLLSDRFSAERPKGSFSTLEIQRTEQGDSAMYLCASSLRDNQETQYFGPGTRLLVL.

The rearrangement links TRBV5-1 to TRBJ2-6; D remains unclear. This CDR3 comprises 13 residues. Germline V gives CDR1 SGHRS, CDR2 YFSETQ. Trimming left V 4 bases short and J 2 bases short, with 4 bases between. The CDR3 reads CASSAAGANVLTF. CDR3 nucleotides: TGCGCCAGCAGCGCGGCTGGGGCCAACGTCCTGACTTTC. Complete variable domain (other parts from reference TRBV5-1 and TRBJ2-6): KAGVTQTPRYLIKTRGQQVTLSCSPISGHRSVSWYQQTPGQGLQFLFEYFSETQRNKGNFPGRFSGRQFSNSRSEMNVSTLELGDSALYLCASSAAGANVLTFGAGSRLTVL.

V is TRBV4-3 and J is TRBJ2-2, with 10 bases fitting TRBD2. Germline lookup yields CDR1 LGHNA and CDR2 YSLEER. V trimming: 4 bases; J trimming: 6 bases; junction bases outside the gene matches: 5. This CDR3 is built from 15 residues. The CDR3 DNA follows: TGCGCCAGCAGCCGAGCGGGGGGGCAGCCCGGGGAGCTGTTTTTT. Protein sequence: CASSRAGGQPGELFF.

V usage is TRBV10-1 and J usage is TRBJ2-3; TRBD2 agrees at 8 bases. CDR1 and CDR2 (germline): WNHNN, SYGVQD (reference sequence). CDR3 length equals 18 residues. V gave up 0 bases and J gave up 5 bases; unmatched junction bases: 13. The CDR3 sequence: CASSESSWRGAVKDTQYF. DNA of the CDR3: TGCGCCAGCAGTGAGTCGTCGTGGCGGGGGGCCGTTAAAGATACGCAGTATTTT.

V is TRBV7-9 and J is TRBJ2-7, with TRBD1 identical over 9 bases. This CDR3 comprises 16 residues. J gave up 2 bases and V 4 bases, and 9 bases lay outside the gene matches. Germline CDR1 SEHNR, CDR2 FQNEAQ (reference sequence). The CDR3 nucleotides are TGTGCCAGCAGCTCCTCCGGGACAGGGAGCCCCTACGAGCAGTACTTC. It translates to CASSSSGTGSPYEQYF.

This clone was seen more than once but under ten times. The chain links TRBV5-4 to TRBJ2-2; TRBD1 matches 10 bases. Germline assignment: CDR1 SGHNT and CDR2 YYREEE (reference sequence). J was trimmed by 3 bases and V by 4 bases; bases with no gene match: 3. This CDR3 has 15 amino acids. The CDR3 is CASSPGTGDTGELFF. Written as DNA, the CDR3 is TGTGCCAGCAGCCCCGGGACAGGGGACACCGGGGAGCTGTTTTTT.

The rearrangement joins TRBV10-3 to TRBJ2-5; D may be TRBD1 (5 bases). The CDR3 contains 16 residues. Germline assignment: CDR1 ENHRY and CDR2 SYGVKD. V lost 3 bases and J lost 5, with 19 bases in between. The CDR3 region has the DNA TGTGCCATCAGTGATGCCTCACCTGGGGCTGGGGAGACCCAGTACTTC. It specifies CAISDASPGAGETQYF.